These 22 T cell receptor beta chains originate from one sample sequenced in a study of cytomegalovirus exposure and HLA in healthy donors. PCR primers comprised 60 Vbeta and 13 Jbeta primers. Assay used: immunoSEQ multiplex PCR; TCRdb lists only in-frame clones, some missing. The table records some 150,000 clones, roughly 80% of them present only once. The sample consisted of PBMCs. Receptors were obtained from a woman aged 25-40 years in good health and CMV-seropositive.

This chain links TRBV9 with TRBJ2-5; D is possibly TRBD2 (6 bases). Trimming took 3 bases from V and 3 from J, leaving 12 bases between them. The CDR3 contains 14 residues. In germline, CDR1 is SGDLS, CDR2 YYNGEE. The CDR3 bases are TGTGCCAGCAGCGCCCTTGGGGGGAAAGAGACCCAGTACTTC. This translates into CASSALGGKETQYF.

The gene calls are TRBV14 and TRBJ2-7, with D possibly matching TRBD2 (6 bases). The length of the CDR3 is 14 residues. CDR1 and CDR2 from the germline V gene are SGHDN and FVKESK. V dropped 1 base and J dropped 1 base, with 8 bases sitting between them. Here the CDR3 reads CASSQGSGSYEQYF. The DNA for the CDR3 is TGTGCCAGCAGCCAAGGGAGCGGGTCCTACGAGCAGTACTTC.

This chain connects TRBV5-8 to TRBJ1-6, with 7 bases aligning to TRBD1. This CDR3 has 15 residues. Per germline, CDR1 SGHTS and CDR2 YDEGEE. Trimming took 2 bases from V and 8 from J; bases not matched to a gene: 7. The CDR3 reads CASSFLIQGDSPLHF. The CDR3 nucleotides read TGTGCCAGCAGCTTTTTGATCCAGGGGGATTCACCCCTCCACTTT.

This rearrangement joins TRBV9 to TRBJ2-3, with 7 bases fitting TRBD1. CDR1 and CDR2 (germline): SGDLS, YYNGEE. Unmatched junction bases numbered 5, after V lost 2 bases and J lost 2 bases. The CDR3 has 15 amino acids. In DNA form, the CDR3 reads TGTGCCAGCAGCGTTACAGGGGTCTACACAGATACGCAGTATTTT. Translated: CASSVTGVYTDTQYF.

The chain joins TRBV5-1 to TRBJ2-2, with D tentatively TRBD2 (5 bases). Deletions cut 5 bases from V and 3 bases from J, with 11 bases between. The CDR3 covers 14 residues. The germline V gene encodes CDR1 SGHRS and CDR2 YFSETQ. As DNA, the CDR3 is TGCGCCAGCAGGGACGGGATTGACACCGGGGAGCTGTTTTTT. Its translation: CASRDGIDTGELFF.

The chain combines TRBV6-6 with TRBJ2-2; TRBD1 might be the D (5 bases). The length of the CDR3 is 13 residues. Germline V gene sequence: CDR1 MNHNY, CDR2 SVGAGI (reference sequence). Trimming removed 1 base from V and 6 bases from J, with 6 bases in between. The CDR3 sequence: CASSYWGPGELFF. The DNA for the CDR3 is TGTGCCAGCAGTTACTGGGGCCCCGGGGAGCTGTTTTTT.

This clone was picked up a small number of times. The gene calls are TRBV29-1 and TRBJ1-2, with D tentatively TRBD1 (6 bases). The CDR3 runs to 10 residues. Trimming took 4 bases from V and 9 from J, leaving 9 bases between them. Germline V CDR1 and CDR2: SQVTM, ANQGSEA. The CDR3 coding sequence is TGCAGCGTTGGAGGGGACAGCTACACCTTC. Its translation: CSVGGDSYTF.

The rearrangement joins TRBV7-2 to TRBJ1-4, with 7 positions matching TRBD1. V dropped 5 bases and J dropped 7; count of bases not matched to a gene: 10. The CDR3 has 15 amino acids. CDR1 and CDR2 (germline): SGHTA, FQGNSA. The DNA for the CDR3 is TGTGCCAGCAGCGCAGCATCTACAGGGGCTGAAAAACTGTTTTTT. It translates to CASSAASTGAEKLFF.

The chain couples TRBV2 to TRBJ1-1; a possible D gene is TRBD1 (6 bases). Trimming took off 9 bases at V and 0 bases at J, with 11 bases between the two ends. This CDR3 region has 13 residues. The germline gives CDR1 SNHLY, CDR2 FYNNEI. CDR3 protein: CASIYRVNTEAFF. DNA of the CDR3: TGTGCCAGTATATACAGGGTGAACACTGAAGCTTTCTTT.

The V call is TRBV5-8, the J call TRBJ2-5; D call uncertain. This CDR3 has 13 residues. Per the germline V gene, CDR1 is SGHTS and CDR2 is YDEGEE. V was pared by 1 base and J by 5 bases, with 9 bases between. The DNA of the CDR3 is TGTGCCAGCAGCTTGCTCGACGGGGAGACCCAGTACTTC. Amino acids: CASSLLDGETQYF.

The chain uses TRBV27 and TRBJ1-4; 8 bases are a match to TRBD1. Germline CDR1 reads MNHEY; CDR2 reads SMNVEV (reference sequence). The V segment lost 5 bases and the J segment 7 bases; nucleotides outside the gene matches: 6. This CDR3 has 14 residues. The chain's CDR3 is CASSLGQGVEKLFF. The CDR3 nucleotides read TGTGCCAGCAGTCTCGGACAGGGTGTTGAAAAACTGTTTTTT.

As DNA, the CDR3 is TGTGCCATCAGTGTGGGAGGCTCTGGAAACACCATATATTTT. This codes for CAISVGGSGNTIYF. The rearrangement joins TRBV10-3 to TRBJ1-3; D is unresolved. V was cut by 4 bases and J by 0 bases, with 7 bases left in between. This CDR3 has 14 residues. Germline V CDR1 and CDR2: ENHRY, SYGVKD.

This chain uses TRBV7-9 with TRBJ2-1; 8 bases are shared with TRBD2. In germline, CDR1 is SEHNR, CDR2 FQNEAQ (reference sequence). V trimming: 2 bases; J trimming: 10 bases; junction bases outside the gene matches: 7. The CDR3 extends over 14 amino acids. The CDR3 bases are TGTGCCAGCAGCTTACCGGGGGGGGGCTGGGAGCAGTTCTTC. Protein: CASSLPGGGWEQFF.

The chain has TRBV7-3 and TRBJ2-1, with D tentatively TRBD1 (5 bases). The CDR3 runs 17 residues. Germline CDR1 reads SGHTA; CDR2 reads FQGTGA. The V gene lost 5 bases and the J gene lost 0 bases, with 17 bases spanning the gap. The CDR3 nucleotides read TGTGCCAGCAGCCCTGTGGGGCACACCGTCTCCTACAATGAGCAGTTCTTC. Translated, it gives CASSPVGHTVSYNEQFF. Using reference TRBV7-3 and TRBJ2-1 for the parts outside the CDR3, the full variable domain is GAGVSQTPSNKVTEKGKYVELRCDPISGHTALYWYRQSLGQGPEFLIYFQGTGAADDSGLPNDRFFAVRPEGSVSTLKIQRTERGDSAVYLCASSPVGHTVSYNEQFFGPGTRLTVL.

CDR3 loop: CASSLAKEWAREVYEQYF. The CDR3 region has the DNA TGTGCCAGCAGCTTAGCGAAAGAGTGGGCCAGGGAGGTGTACGAGCAGTACTTC. This chain joins TRBV7-8 and TRBJ2-7; D is possibly TRBD2 (6 bases). CDR1 and CDR2 from the germline V gene are SGHVS and FQNEAQ. This CDR3 comprises 18 residues. Trimming pared 0 bases from V and 4 bases from J, leaving 22 bases between.

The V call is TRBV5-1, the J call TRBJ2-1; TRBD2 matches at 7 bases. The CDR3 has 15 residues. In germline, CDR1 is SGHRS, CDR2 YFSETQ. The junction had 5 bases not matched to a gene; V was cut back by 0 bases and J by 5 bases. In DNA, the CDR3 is TGCGCCAGCAGCTTGGGGGGGACTACCGACAATGAGCAGTTCTTC. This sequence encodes CASSLGGTTDNEQFF.

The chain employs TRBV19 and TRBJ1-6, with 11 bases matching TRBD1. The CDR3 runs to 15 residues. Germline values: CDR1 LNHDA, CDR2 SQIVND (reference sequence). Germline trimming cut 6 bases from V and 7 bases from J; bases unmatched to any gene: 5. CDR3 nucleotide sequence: TGTGCCAGTAGGAAGGACAGGGGGCCGAATTCACCCCTCCACTTT. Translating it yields CASRKDRGPNSPLHF.

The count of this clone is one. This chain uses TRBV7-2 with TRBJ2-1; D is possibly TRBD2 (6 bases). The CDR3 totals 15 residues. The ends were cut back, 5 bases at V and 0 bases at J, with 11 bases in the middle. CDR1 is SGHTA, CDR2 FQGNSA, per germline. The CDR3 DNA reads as TGTGCCAGCAGCCCTTATAGCGGCTCCTACAATGAGCAGTTCTTC. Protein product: CASSPYSGSYNEQFF.

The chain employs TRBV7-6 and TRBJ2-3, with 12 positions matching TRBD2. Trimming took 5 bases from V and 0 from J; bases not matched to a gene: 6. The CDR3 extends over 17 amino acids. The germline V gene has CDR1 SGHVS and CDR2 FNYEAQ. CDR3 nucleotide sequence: TGTGCCAGCAGCCTGACTAGCGGGGGTCCTAGCACAGATACGCAGTATTTT. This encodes CASSLTSGGPSTDTQYF.

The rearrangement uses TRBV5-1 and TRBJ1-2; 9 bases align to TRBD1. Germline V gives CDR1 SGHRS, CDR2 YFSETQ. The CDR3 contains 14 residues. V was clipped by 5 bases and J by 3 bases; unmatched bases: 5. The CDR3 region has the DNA TGCGCCAGCAGGTATAGGACAGGGGACTATGGCTACACCTTC. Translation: CASRYRTGDYGYTF.

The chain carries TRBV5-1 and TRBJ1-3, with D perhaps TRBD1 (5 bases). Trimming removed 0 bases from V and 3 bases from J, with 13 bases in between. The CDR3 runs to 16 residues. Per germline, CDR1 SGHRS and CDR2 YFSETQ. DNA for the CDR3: TGCGCCAGCAGCTTGGCGGGGGTAAAGTTTGGAAACACCATATATTTT. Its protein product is CASSLAGVKFGNTIYF. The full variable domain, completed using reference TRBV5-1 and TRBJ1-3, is KAGVTQTPRYLIKTRGQQVTLSCSPISGHRSVSWYQQTPGQGLQFLFEYFSETQRNKGNFPGRFSGRQFSNSRSEMNVSTLELGDSALYLCASSLAGVKFGNTIYFGEGSWLTVV.

CDR3 protein: CASITPYGGNTEAFF. CDR3 sequence (DNA): TGTGCCAGCATAACACCTTACGGAGGGAACACTGAAGCTTTCTTT. V usage is TRBV6-5 and J usage is TRBJ1-1; D gene uncertain. CDR1 MNHEY and CDR2 SVGAGI come from the germline V gene. The CDR3 length is 15 residues. V gave up 7 bases and J gave up 1 base, with 16 bases separating them.